In its sample, the clone carrying this T cell receptor (beta chain) was seen a few times. Its antigen is not identified. After template switching added a universal primer site, the resulting cDNA carried unique molecular identifiers. TCRdb reprocessed the 5' RACE reads via MiXCR and lists one record per CDR3 protein. The table lists a few hundred thousand distinct CDR3 sequences, about 10% of them singletons. The V end lost 6 bases, the J end lost 0 bases, and 15 bases lay between the germline ends. The CDR3 length is 15 residues. Per germline, CDR1 DFQATT and CDR2 SNEGSKA (reference sequence). This entry comes from a study of identical twins. Study-wide results and caveats: There is a chance that invariant MAIT and iNKT cells partially muddied zero-insertion analyses. Excess low generation probability was seen in twin-shared out-of-frame alpha sequences. Abundant cord blood beta clonotypes carried fewer insertions; memory repertoires showed none.

This chain uses TRBV20-1 with TRBJ2-1; tentative D call: TRBD2 (5 bases). The material sequenced was naive T cells sorted from blood. This TCR came from a woman between 50 and 59 years old in good health. CDR3 loop: CSASGRVGSYNEQFF. The CDR3, as DNA: TGCAGTGCCTCCGGGCGGGTTGGCTCCTACAATGAGCAGTTCTTC.